The 21 T cell receptor beta chains below come from one sample, sequenced in a study of control samples from healthy donors and cancer patients. Libraries were prepared by immunoSEQ multiplex PCR; TCRdb keeps only in-frame clonotypes and omits some of them. There are about 120,000 clones in the sample; around 88% occur only once, and 3.4% lies in the top ten. The sample comprised blood. All receptors come from a man between 35 and 55 years old in good health.

The chain couples TRBV5-6 to TRBJ1-5, with TRBD1 as a possible D gene (6 bases). Trimming took 0 bases from V and 2 from J, leaving 6 bases between them. Germline CDR1 reads SGHDT; CDR2 reads YYEEEE. This CDR3 has 14 amino acids. The CDR3 reads CASSLAGGNQPQHF. CDR3 nucleotides: TGTGCCAGCAGCTTGGCAGGGGGCAATCAGCCCCAGCATTTT.

The chain carries TRBV5-1 and TRBJ2-7; TRBD2 might be the D (6 bases). This CDR3 comprises 15 residues. CDR1 and CDR2 from the germline V gene are SGHRS and YFSETQ. Trimming took 6 bases from V and 6 from J, leaving 22 bases between them. The chain's CDR3 is CASTPGGGVKGEQYF. The DNA for the CDR3 is TGCGCCAGCACCCCAGGAGGCGGGGTAAAGGGCGAGCAGTACTTC.

The V gene is TRBV5-1, the J gene TRBJ2-2, with no clear D. Germline V gives CDR1 SGHRS, CDR2 YFSETQ. The CDR3 is 16 residues long. V was shortened by 1 base and J by 0 bases, with 10 bases between the two germline ends. The CDR3 loop reads CASSLTVVANTGELFF. CDR3 DNA sequence: TGCGCCAGCAGCTTGACAGTCGTCGCGAACACCGGGGAGCTGTTTTTT.

The chain couples TRBV19 to TRBJ2-7; 10 bases fit TRBD1. The V gene end was trimmed by 3 bases and the J gene end by 6 bases; junction bases not matched to a gene: 5. The CDR3 is 14 amino acids. The germline V gene has CDR1 LNHDA and CDR2 SQIVND (reference sequence). The CDR3 region is CASSMGDRGTEQYF. In DNA, the CDR3 is TGTGCCAGTAGTATGGGGGACAGGGGTACCGAGCAGTACTTC.

The CDR3 DNA sequence: TGTGCCAGCAGTTTATTGGGCGATCAGCCCCAGCATTTT. It codes for CASSLLGDQPQHF. The genes are TRBV12-3 or TRBV12-4 and TRBJ1-5; D is unclear. The V end was cut by 2 bases, the J end by 5 bases, with 7 bases between. The CDR3 has 13 amino acids.

The V call is TRBV29-1, the J call TRBJ2-3; D is unresolved. This CDR3 contains 14 residues. In germline, CDR1 is SQVTM, CDR2 ANQGSEA. Trimming took off 6 bases at V and 0 bases at J, with 13 bases between the two ends. CDR3 sequence: CSVAGLPSTDTQYF. CDR3 DNA: TGCAGCGTGGCCGGGCTACCTAGCACAGATACGCAGTATTTT.

The V call is TRBV6-5, the J call TRBJ2-7; D assignment may be TRBD1 or TRBD2 (5 bases each). V gave up 2 bases and J gave up 0 bases, with 11 bases separating them. The germline V gene has CDR1 MNHEY and CDR2 SVGAGI. The CDR3 sequence is 15 residues long. DNA for the CDR3: TGTGCCAGCAGTTACCCTGCAGGGAGCTCCTACGAGCAGTACTTC. Protein: CASSYPAGSSYEQYF.

Notes on this clone: The identical CDR3 is also encoded by other nucleotide sequences in the sample. The gene calls are TRBV4-2 and TRBJ2-3, with 7 bases identical to TRBD2. Looked up from germline, CDR1 is LGHNA and CDR2 is YNFKEQ. This CDR3 has 14 amino acids. The J segment lost 4 bases and the V segment lost 4 bases, leaving 5 bases of the junction unmatched. The CDR3 DNA reads as TGTGCCAGCAGCCCGCGACTAGCTGCAGATACGCAGTATTTT. Encoded protein: CASSPRLAADTQYF.

As DNA, the CDR3 is TGCGCCAGCAGCCGCATCAGCGGGGGAGTAGATATGAACACTGAAGCTTTCTTT. It yields the protein CASSRISGGVDMNTEAFF. This chain connects TRBV4-1 to TRBJ1-1, with D perhaps matching TRBD1 (5 bases). There are 18 residues in the CDR3. V was shortened by 4 bases and J by 0 bases, with 21 bases between the two germline ends. Per the germline V gene, CDR1 is MGHRA and CDR2 is YSYEKL.

This clone was observed a single time. The chain employs TRBV19 and TRBJ1-2, with D possibly being TRBD1 (6 bases). CDR1 and CDR2 from the germline V gene are LNHDA and SQIVND (reference sequence). V lost 5 bases to trimming and J lost 4 bases, with 14 bases between them. The CDR3 length is 14 residues. Here the CDR3 reads CASSSRRTAYGYTF. The CDR3 bases are TGTGCCAGTAGTTCTCGGCGGACAGCCTATGGCTACACCTTC.

V is TRBV5-1 and J is TRBJ1-4, with D possibly matching TRBD1 (6 bases). The CDR3 extends over 15 amino acids. Trimming left V 4 bases short and J 3 bases short, with 13 bases between. CDR1 and CDR2 from the germline V gene are SGHRS and YFSETQ. The CDR3 bases are TGCGCCAGCAGCCCCCAGGGGATCTCTAATGAAAAACTGTTTTTT. As protein: CASSPQGISNEKLFF.

The chain has TRBV24-1 and TRBJ2-5, with 7 bases aligning to TRBD2. Germline lookup yields CDR1 KGHDR and CDR2 SFDVKD. This CDR3 has 14 amino acids. The V and J ends lost 4 bases and 7 bases, in that order; junction bases with no gene match: 8. CDR3 in DNA: TGTGCCACCAGTGAAGAAGGACGCGGGGGGACCCAGTACTTC. Protein product: CATSEEGRGGTQYF.

The gene calls are TRBV5-1 and TRBJ2-7; D is uncertain. Trimming took off 0 bases at V and 0 bases at J, with 7 bases between the two ends. The germline V gene has CDR1 SGHRS and CDR2 YFSETQ. CDR3 size: 14 residues. CDR3 amino acids: CASSLEGISYEQYF. CDR3 nucleotide sequence: TGCGCCAGCAGCTTGGAAGGGATCTCCTACGAGCAGTACTTC.

The chain recombines TRBV7-3 with TRBJ2-6; 7 nucleotides line up with TRBD1. The germline V gene has CDR1 SGHTA and CDR2 FQGTGA. With V trimmed by 1 base and J by 0 bases, 0 bases remained unmatched. There are 16 residues in the CDR3. CDR3 region: CASSLNRGSGANVLTF. The CDR3 DNA sequence: TGTGCCAGCAGCTTAAACAGGGGCTCTGGGGCCAACGTCCTGACTTTC.

As regards this clone: The junction differs from germline at one of its ends, possibly a read error. Other DNA sequences of this sample code for an identical CDR3. This chain uses TRBV2 with TRBJ1-1; 9 bases line up with TRBD1. Germline V lookup: CDR1 SNHLY, CDR2 FYNNEI. The CDR3 consists of 15 residues. The CDR3 spells CASSGTGILNTEAFF. Here the CDR3 DNA reads TGTGCCAGTAGTGGGACAGGGATTCTGAACACTGAAGCTTTCTTT. Together with reference TRBV2 and TRBJ1-1, the CDR3 gives the full variable domain: EPEVTQTPSHQVTQMGQEVILRCVPISNHLYFYWYRQILGQKVEFLVSFYNNEISEKSEIFDDQFSVERPDGSNFTLKIRSTKLEDSAMYFCASSGTGILNTEAFFGQGTRLTVV.

The chain couples TRBV24-1 to TRBJ2-7; 10 positions agree with TRBD1. In germline, CDR1 is KGHDR, CDR2 SFDVKD. The CDR3 sequence is 15 residues long. V trimming: 5 bases; J trimming: 5 bases; junction bases outside the gene matches: 8. This chain's CDR3 is CATSALTGGRNEQYF. The CDR3 bases are TGTGCCACCAGTGCCCTGACAGGGGGCAGGAACGAGCAGTACTTC.

The J gene is TRBJ1-3, the V gene TRBV14; D is uncertain. The CDR3 runs to 16 residues. The V end lost 0 bases, the J end lost 0 bases, and 9 bases lay between the germline ends. Germline lookup yields CDR1 SGHDN and CDR2 FVKESK. CDR3 in amino acids: CASSQDTSLSGNTIYF. Here the CDR3 DNA reads TGTGCCAGCAGCCAAGATACCAGCCTCTCTGGAAACACCATATATTTT.

The rearrangement links TRBV7-9 to TRBJ2-2, with TRBD1 matching 7 bases. V lost 5 bases, J lost 4 bases, and 7 bases stayed unmatched. Germline V CDR1 and CDR2: SEHNR, FQNEAQ (reference sequence). The CDR3 is 15 amino acids. CDR3 nucleotide sequence: TGTGCCAGCAGCCCCAGGGGGACCACCACCGGGGAGCTGTTTTTT. Translating it yields CASSPRGTTTGELFF.

The V and J genes are TRBV15 and TRBJ2-7, with D uncertain. Per the germline V gene, CDR1 is LNHNV and CDR2 is YYDKDF (reference sequence). The CDR3 totals 15 residues. Between the trimmed V and J ends, which lost 0 bases and 3 bases, there was a span of 12 bases. This CDR3 reads CATSRDPPNYYEQYF. DNA for the CDR3: TGTGCCACCAGCAGAGATCCTCCTAACTACTACGAGCAGTACTTC.

The chain combines TRBV5-1 with TRBJ1-3, with D unclear. The V gene lost 0 bases and the J gene lost 0 bases, with 7 bases spanning the gap. Germline V gene sequence: CDR1 SGHRS, CDR2 YFSETQ. The CDR3 runs to 15 residues. The CDR3 DNA is TGCGCCAGCAGCTTGGCCGGACTCTCTGGAAACACCATATATTTT. Amino acid sequence: CASSLAGLSGNTIYF.

The J gene is TRBJ2-1, the V gene TRBV27; 14 bases are a match to TRBD2. CDR1 MNHEY and CDR2 SMNVEV come from the germline V gene (reference sequence). The J segment lost 8 bases and the V segment lost 6 bases, leaving 9 bases of the junction unmatched. The CDR3 is 16 residues long. The CDR3 here is CASSFETSGGADEQFF. The DNA of the CDR3 is TGTGCCAGCAGCTTCGAGACTAGCGGGGGGGCGGATGAGCAGTTCTTC.